The 19 T cell receptor beta chains below all came from one sample that was sequenced in a study of identical twins. In TCRdb, the 5' RACE reads were re-called with MiXCR into one record per CDR3 protein. This sample has 1.5 million to 2 million distinct CDR3 sequences, with roughly 35% found just once. The sequencing sample was made of cord blood. The receptors derive from a newborn girl in good health.

The genes are TRBV20-1 and TRBJ1-4, with 9 positions matching TRBD1. Losses at the gene ends were 6 bases for V and 4 bases for J; bases not matched to a gene: 3. Germline CDR1 reads DFQATT; CDR2 reads SNEGSKA (reference sequence). The CDR3 contains 13 residues. In DNA form, the CDR3 reads TGCAGTGCAACGACAGGGGGTAATGAAAAACTGTTTTTT. The encoded protein is CSATTGGNEKLFF.

The chain couples TRBV2 to TRBJ1-5; weak D call: TRBD1 (6 bases). From germline, CDR1 is SNHLY and CDR2 FYNNEI. V was cut by 3 bases and J by 0 bases, with 12 bases left in between. The CDR3 covers 16 residues. The CDR3 DNA reads TGTGCCAGCAGTGACAGGGGAGGGTATAGCAATCAGCCCCAGCATTTT. It codes for CASSDRGGYSNQPQHF.

This chain uses TRBV28 with TRBJ1-2, with a tentative D call TRBD1 (5 bases). The CDR3 is made up of 13 amino acids. V was cut by 6 bases and J by 6 bases, with 14 bases left in between. The germline CDR1 and CDR2 sequences are MDHEN and SYDVKM. CDR3 coding DNA: TGTGCCAGCAGCCCCTGGGACGGAGATGGCTACACCTTC. Residues: CASSPWDGDGYTF.

V usage is TRBV20-1 and J usage is TRBJ1-1; D unresolved. From germline, CDR1 is DFQATT and CDR2 SNEGSKA (reference sequence). The CDR3 spans 14 residues. Trimming removed 6 bases from V and 0 bases from J, with 14 bases in between. The CDR3 DNA is TGCAGTGCAGTCGTCGGATCCATGAACACTGAAGCTTTCTTT. Amino acid sequence: CSAVVGSMNTEAFF.

The count of this clonotype is one. V gene TRBV28 combines with J gene TRBJ2-5; either TRBD1 or TRBD2 may supply D (6 bases each). The J call may be faulty, since TRBJ2-7 better matches the DNA end. Germline V CDR1 and CDR2: MDHEN, SYDVKM. The CDR3 runs to 15 residues. The CDR3 reads CASSSGGHRPNEQYF. CDR3 in DNA: TGTGCCAGCAGTTCCGGGGGACATCGACCCAACGAGCAGTACTTC.

The chain joins TRBV20-1 to TRBJ2-3; TRBD1 or TRBD2 may be the D gene (5 bases each). V lost 5 bases to trimming and J lost 1 base, with 13 bases between them. This CDR3 has 14 residues. Germline V lookup: CDR1 DFQATT, CDR2 SNEGSKA (reference sequence). This CDR3 is CSARPGTRTDTQYF. For the CDR3, the DNA is TGCAGTGCTCGACCTGGGACCCGCACAGATACGCAGTATTTT.

This clonotype was counted at least ten times. V usage is TRBV25-1 and J usage is TRBJ1-2; possibly TRBD1 for D (5 bases). The germline V gene encodes CDR1 MGHDK and CDR2 SYGVNS. This CDR3 region has 15 residues. The V end lost 5 bases, the J end lost 1 base, and 14 bases lay between the germline ends. CDR3 DNA sequence: TGTGCCAGCAGTCCTAATAGGGGAGTTAACTATGGCTACACCTTC. It translates to CASSPNRGVNYGYTF.

The chain links TRBV29-1 to TRBJ1-2; 7 bases agree with TRBD1. The germline V gene encodes CDR1 SQVTM and CDR2 ANQGSEA. This CDR3 is 14 amino acids long. J gave up 4 bases and V 4 bases, and 9 bases lay outside the gene matches. The CDR3, as DNA: TGCAGCGTTGTAATGACAGGGATACTCTATGGCTACACCTTC. Its protein product is CSVVMTGILYGYTF.

This clonotype has only a few counts. The genes are TRBV20-1 and TRBJ2-1; 14 bases are a match to TRBD2. V trimming: 1 base; J trimming: 6 bases; junction bases outside the gene matches: 5. The CDR3 loop spans 16 amino acids. Germline V gene data show CDR1 as DFQATT and CDR2 as SNEGSKA (reference sequence). CDR3 sequence: CSARVPGLAGVNEQFF. As DNA, the CDR3 is TGCAGTGCTAGAGTACCGGGACTAGCGGGAGTCAATGAGCAGTTCTTC.

This chain uses TRBV6-1 with TRBJ1-5, with a possible D match to TRBD1 (5 bases). Deletions cut 7 bases from V and 2 bases from J, with 15 bases between. Germline CDR1 is MNHNS and CDR2 is SASEGT. CDR3 length equals 15 residues. The CDR3 DNA follows: TGTGCCAGCACCCGGGGGTCGGATGGCAATCAGCCCCAGCATTTT. As protein: CASTRGSDGNQPQHF.

This clonotype was recorded a few times. J is TRBJ2-1 and V is TRBV5-1, with 8 nucleotides matching TRBD1. The CDR3 covers 15 residues. From germline, CDR1 is SGHRS and CDR2 YFSETQ. With V trimmed by 0 bases and J by 8 bases, 7 bases remained unmatched. The CDR3 loop is CASSLAGGGRDEQFF. CDR3 bases: TGCGCCAGCAGCTTGGCAGGGGGCGGACGGGATGAGCAGTTCTTC.

This clonotype was counted many times. The chain has TRBV13 and TRBJ2-7; 8 bases are shared with TRBD1. Germline lookup yields CDR1 PRHDT and CDR2 FYEKMQ (reference sequence). The CDR3 loop spans 14 amino acids. Trimming cost V 2 bases and J 2 bases; bases outside gene matches: 2. The CDR3 sequence: CASSLQTGAYEQYF. For the CDR3, the DNA is TGTGCCAGCAGCTTACAGACAGGGGCCTACGAGCAGTACTTC.

V gene TRBV15 combines with J gene TRBJ2-5; maybe TRBD2 (6 bases). The CDR3 consists of 15 residues. V shed 5 bases and J shed 11 bases, with 24 bases lying between them. Germline CDR1 LNHNV, CDR2 YYDKDF (reference sequence). CDR3 amino acids: CATSSGGASYNEQYF. The CDR3 bases are TGTGCCACCAGCTCCGGGGGTGCCTCCTACAATGAGCAGTACTTC. The variable domain in full, with the rest retrieved from reference TRBV15 and TRBJ2-5, is DAMVIQNPRYQVTQFGKPVTLSCSQTLNHNVMYWYQQKSSQAPKLLFHYYDKDFNNEADTPDNFQSRRPNTSFCFLDIRSPGLGDTAMYLCATSSGGASYNEQYFGPGTRLLVL.

This clonotype turned up a few times. This chain connects TRBV29-1 to TRBJ1-1; 8 nucleotides agree with TRBD1. There are 11 residues in the CDR3. Trimming removed 7 bases from V and 8 bases from J; junction bases left unmatched: 6. Germline CDR1 and CDR2: SQVTM and ANQGSEA. CDR3 DNA: TGCAGCGCCGGACAGGGCGGAGAAGCTTTCTTT. Translated: CSAGQGGEAFF. Using reference TRBV29-1 and TRBJ1-1 for the parts outside the CDR3, the full variable domain is SAVISQKPSRDICQRGTSLTIQCQVDSQVTMMFWYRQQPGQSLTLIATANQGSEATYESGFVIDKFPISRPNLTFSTLTVSNMSPEDSSIYLCSAGQGGEAFFGQGTRLTVV.

As to this clonotype: One end of the junction is discordant with germline, which a read error may explain. V usage is TRBV3-1 and J usage is TRBJ2-1; the match to TRBD1 covers 7 bases. CDR1 and CDR2 from the germline V gene are LGHDT and YNNKEL (reference sequence). The length of the CDR3 is 13 residues. The CDR3 is CASSQVGGNVQFF. The CDR3, as DNA: TGTGCCAGCAGCCAAGTAGGGGGCAATGTGCAGTTCTTC.

This clonotype was observed a few times. V is TRBV10-3 and J is TRBJ2-5; the D gene is possibly TRBD1 (6 bases). The DNA end is more similar to TRBJ2-7, so the J call may be wrong. The CDR3 totals 13 residues. Per the germline V gene, CDR1 is ENHRY and CDR2 is SYGVKD. The DNA for the CDR3 is TGTGCCATCAGTGAGTACAGGGTTAACGAGCAGTACTTC. As protein: CAISEYRVNEQYF.

A few counts support this clonotype. The J gene is TRBJ2-7, the V gene TRBV4-2; tentatively, D is TRBD2 (6 bases). The CDR3 contains 15 residues. Trimming stripped 1 base from V and 3 bases from J, with 13 bases between. Germline-derived CDR1 and CDR2 are LGHNA and YNFKEQ. The DNA of the CDR3 is TGTGCCAGCAGCCAAGGGCTAGCGCCTATCTACGAGCAGTACTTC. It codes for CASSQGLAPIYEQYF.

This clonotype was counted a few times. V gene TRBV5-1 combines with J gene TRBJ1-6; possibly TRBD1 for D (5 bases). Germline V gives CDR1 SGHRS, CDR2 YFSETQ. With 0 bases removed from V and 7 bases from J, the gap between germline ends came to 14 bases. The length of the CDR3 is 16 residues. As DNA, the CDR3 is TGCGCCAGCAGCTTGGCCTCCGGGACGCCCAATTCACCCCTCCACTTT. Amino acids: CASSLASGTPNSPLHF.

The chain has TRBV27 and TRBJ2-7; D is ambiguous. The CDR3 is made up of 13 amino acids. CDR1 and CDR2 from the germline V gene are MNHEY and SMNVEV (reference sequence). V was trimmed by 6 bases and J by 3 bases, leaving 12 bases between them. As DNA, the CDR3 is TGTGCCAGCAGCAACACAGCAGTCTACGAGCAGTACTTC. Translating it yields CASSNTAVYEQYF.